The rows below give T cell receptor beta chains drawn from one sample of a study of blood T cell repertoires in COVID-19. Using immunoSEQ multiplex PCR, the repertoire was profiled, and TCRdb retains in-frame clones only, with some absent. The sample lists some 80,000 clones; approximately 85% were seen once. Sequencing was performed on peripheral blood. The source of these receptors is an elderly woman with active or convalescent COVID-19. Each CDR3 is given with its conserved first and last residue. D genes are given only for firm matches. Clone size, where shown, is once, few, many, or a class for clones that have expanded.

J: TRBJ1-3
length: 17
V: TRBV5-1
D: NA
size: NA
DNA: TGCGCCAGCAGCCCTGACAGGTCGACATTCTCTGGAAACACCATATATTTT
CDR3: CASSPDRSTFSGNTIYF

J: TRBJ1-6
length: 16
V: TRBV28
D: NA
size: NA
DNA: TGTGCCAGCAGTTTCCCTTGGACAGAATATAATTCACCCCTCCACTTT
CDR3: CASSFPWTEYNSPLHF

J: TRBJ2-5
length: 14
V: TRBV5-1
D: NA
size: NA
DNA: TGCGCCAGCAGCCACGGCGGGCTAGCATTATCCCAGTACTTC
CDR3: CASSHGGLALSQYF

J: TRBJ2-7
length: 15
V: TRBV7-2
D: NA
size: once
DNA: TGTGCCAGCAGCTTCCACGTAAACTACTCCTACGAGCAGTACTTC
CDR3: CASSFHVNYSYEQYF

J: TRBJ2-7
length: 15
V: TRBV7-2
D: NA
size: few
DNA: TGTGCCAGCAGCGGCCGTGGCTCAGGGACCTACGAGCAGTACTTC
CDR3: CASSGRGSGTYEQYF

J: TRBJ1-2
length: 13
V: TRBV5-1
D: NA
size: NA
DNA: TGCGCCAGCAGCTTGGTCCAGGGTGGGGGCTACACCTTC
CDR3: CASSLVQGGGYTF

J: TRBJ2-1
length: 13
V: TRBV7-2
D: TRBD1
size: NA
DNA: TGTGCCAGCAGCTTAGGACAGGGCCCTGAGCAGTTCTTC
CDR3: CASSLGQGPEQFF

J: TRBJ1-5
length: 16
V: TRBV6-2/TRBV6-3
D: NA
size: NA
DNA: TGTGCCAGCAGTTCCAAGACAGTTTATAGCAATCAGCCCCAGCATTTT
CDR3: CASSSKTVYSNQPQHF

J: TRBJ2-2
length: 17
V: TRBV6-4
D: NA
size: once
DNA: TGTGCCAGCAGTGACTCGATAACAGGACAAACCTTCGGGGAGCTGTTTTTT
CDR3: CASSDSITGQTFGELFF

J: TRBJ2-2
length: 15
V: TRBV5-1
D: TRBD1
size: NA
DNA: TGCGCCAGCAGCCGTGGACAGGCTAACACCGGGGAGCTGTTTTTT
CDR3: CASSRGQANTGELFF

J: TRBJ2-5
length: 15
V: TRBV9
D: NA
size: NA
DNA: TGTGCCAGCAGCGTCGGAGGGGGCGGTTCAGAGACCCAGTACTTC
CDR3: CASSVGGGGSETQYF

J: TRBJ2-1
length: 18
V: TRBV7-2
D: TRBD2
size: NA
DNA: TGTGCCAGCAGCTTAGGGTCCTACCTAGCGGGAGTTTACAATGAGCAGTTCTTC
CDR3: CASSLGSYLAGVYNEQFF

J: TRBJ2-2
length: 18
V: TRBV7-7
D: NA
size: few
DNA: TGTGCTAGCAGCTTAGCCCCGCGGGGGCAGGCGAACACCGGGGAGCTGTTTTTT
CDR3: CASSLAPRGQANTGELFF

J: TRBJ2-3
length: 14
V: TRBV29-1
D: TRBD1
size: NA
DNA: TGCAGCGTTCGACAGGGGAGCCCCACAGATACGCAGTATTTT
CDR3: CSVRQGSPTDTQYF